This TCR beta chain originates from a study of T-cell reconstitution after alpha-beta-depleted transplantation in children. General study points: Most T-cell counts and diversity one year after the transplant came from T cells that were newly produced. Where some patients showed high TCRbeta diversity at day 60, it came from recipient T cells and thymic progenitors that had survived. In patients about two months after transplant, alpha-beta T cells reportedly arose from several hundred expanded graft clones.

Unique molecular identifiers were incorporated during preparation of the TCRbeta library. TCRdb ran MiXCR on the PCR reads and lists one entry per CDR3 protein. The sample has about 980,000 distinct CDR3 sequences, about 29% seen once. This clonotype came up a few times. Its antigen is unidentified. Germline-derived CDR1 and CDR2 are ENHRY and SYGVKD. This CDR3 spans 14 amino acids. Trimming took off 7 bases at V and 4 bases at J, with 16 bases between the two ends. V gene TRBV10-3 combines with J gene TRBJ2-5, with TRBD2 as a possible D gene (5 bases). This clonotype originated in a boy under three years old who had a stem cell transplant for SCID, so the T cells may come from the graft donor. The source was PBMCs, mostly from graft donor cells, collected 360 days after TCRalphabeta/CD19-depleted stem cell transplant. The CDR3 reads CAIKEEQWGETQYF. Written as DNA, the CDR3 is TGTGCCATCAAGGAGGAGCAGTGGGGAGAGACCCAGTACTTC.